This T cell receptor (beta chain) was retrieved from a study of T cell repertoires in cytomegalovirus infection. Turning to the study itself: TCR beta signatures that were public indicated CMV infection and matching HLA type.

This clonotype was counted a few times. Its antigen remains unknown. TCRdb reanalysed the reads using MiXCR and keeps one entry per CDR3 protein. The sample includes roughly 800,000 distinct CDR3 sequences, just under 30% of them seen just once. Study results and caveats: Dominant in the ex vivo response were TCR beta clonotypes restricted by HLA-C and specific for CMV.

Trimming removed 4 bases at V and 4 bases at J, with 8 bases between. Germline CDR1 and CDR2: LNHNV and YYDKDF (reference sequence). CDR3 size: 12 residues. This TCR came from a human donor in good health (CMV status not recorded). Some clones in this sample may be carry-over from other donors' samples. Sample: cultured CD8+ T cells from PBMCs, taken from culture after CMV antigen stimulation. The chain links TRBV15 to TRBJ2-7; TRBD1 might be the D (6 bases). CDR3 bases: TGTGCCACCAGCATACAGGGATACGAGCAGTACTTC. Its translation is CATSIQGYEQYF.